One and the same sample provided the 3 T cell receptor beta chains below, sequenced in a study of CD4+ T cells in melanoma. Profiling relied on immunoSEQ multiplex PCR, and the TCRdb table lists in-frame clones only, not all of them. The data show more than 9,500 clones, roughly 69% seen once. The source material was tumor tissue. The receptor source for this set is a human donor with melanoma.

The rearrangement uses TRBV11-2 and TRBJ2-5; D ambiguous. The CDR3 is 13 residues long. The V and J ends lost 6 bases and 1 base respectively, with 9 bases between them. Looked up from germline, CDR1 is SGHAT and CDR2 is FQNNGV. This CDR3 reads CASRFPPQETQYF. CDR3 nucleotides: TGTGCCAGCAGGTTCCCCCCCCAAGAGACCCAGTACTTC. The whole variable domain, remainder taken from reference TRBV11-2 and TRBJ2-5, is EAGVAQSPRYKIIEKRQSVAFWCNPISGHATLYWYQQILGQGPKLLIQFQNNGVVDDSQLPKDRFSAERLKGVDSTLKIQPAKLEDSAVYLCASRFPPQETQYFGPGTRLLVL.

The chain employs TRBV7-9 and TRBJ2-2; D could derive from TRBD1 or TRBD2 (5 bases each). The CDR3 has 16 amino acids. The germline CDR1 and CDR2 sequences are SEHNR and FQNEAQ (reference sequence). Trimming took off 6 bases at V and 4 bases at J, with 18 bases between the two ends. The CDR3 spells CASSKTGAGGTGELFF. DNA for the CDR3: TGTGCCAGCAGTAAAACCGGGGCAGGTGGCACCGGGGAGCTGTTTTTT.

For the CDR3, the DNA is TGTGCCAGCAGCTCTCTCCGGGGGAGGAGGGACAGCACTGAAGCTTTCTTT. Its translation: CASSSLRGRRDSTEAFF. The genes are TRBV5-5 and TRBJ1-1; 7 nucleotides align to TRBD1. The germline V gene has CDR1 SGHKS and CDR2 YYEKEE (reference sequence). V dropped 3 bases and J dropped 4; count of bases not matched to a gene: 15. The CDR3 runs to 17 residues.